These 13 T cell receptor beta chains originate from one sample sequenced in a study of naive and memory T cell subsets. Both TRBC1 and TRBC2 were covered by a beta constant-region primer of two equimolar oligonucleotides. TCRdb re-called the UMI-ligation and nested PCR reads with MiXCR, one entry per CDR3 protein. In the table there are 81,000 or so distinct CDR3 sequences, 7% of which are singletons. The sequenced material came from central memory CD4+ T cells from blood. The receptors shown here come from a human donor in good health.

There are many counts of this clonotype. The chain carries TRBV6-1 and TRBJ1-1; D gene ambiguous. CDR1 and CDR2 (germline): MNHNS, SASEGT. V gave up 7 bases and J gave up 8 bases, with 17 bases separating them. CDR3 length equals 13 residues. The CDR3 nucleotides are TGTGCCAGCAAGTGGGATATTAAAAAAGAAGCTTTCTTT. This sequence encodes CASKWDIKKEAFF.

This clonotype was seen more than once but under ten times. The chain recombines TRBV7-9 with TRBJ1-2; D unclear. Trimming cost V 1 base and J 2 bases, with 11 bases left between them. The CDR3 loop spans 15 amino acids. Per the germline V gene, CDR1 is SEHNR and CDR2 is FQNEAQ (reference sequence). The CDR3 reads CASSLGAEYNYGYTF. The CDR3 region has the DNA TGTGCCAGCAGCTTAGGGGCAGAATACAACTATGGCTACACCTTC.

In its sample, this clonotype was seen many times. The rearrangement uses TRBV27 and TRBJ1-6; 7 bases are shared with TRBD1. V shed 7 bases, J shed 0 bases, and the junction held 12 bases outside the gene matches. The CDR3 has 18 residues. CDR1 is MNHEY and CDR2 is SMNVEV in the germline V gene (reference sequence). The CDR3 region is CASMEKGQASSYNSPLHF. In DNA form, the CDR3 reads TGTGCCAGCATGGAAAAAGGACAGGCCAGCTCCTATAATTCACCCCTCCACTTT.

CDR3 in amino acids: CATSDSTRDRVKNIQYF. Written as DNA, the CDR3 is TGTGCCACCAGTGATTCTACCAGAGACAGAGTCAAAAACATTCAGTACTTC. This sequence joins TRBV24-1 and TRBJ2-4, with D maybe TRBD1 (5 bases). Germline lookup yields CDR1 KGHDR and CDR2 SFDVKD. The CDR3 is 17 amino acids. V lost 2 bases and J 3 bases, leaving 16 bases between the germline ends.

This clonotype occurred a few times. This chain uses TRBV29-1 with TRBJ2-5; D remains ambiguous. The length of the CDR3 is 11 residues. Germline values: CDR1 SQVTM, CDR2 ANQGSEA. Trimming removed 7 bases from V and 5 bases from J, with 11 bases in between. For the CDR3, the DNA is TGCAGCGACCGAAAGGGCGAGACCCAGTACTTC. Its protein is CSDRKGETQYF.

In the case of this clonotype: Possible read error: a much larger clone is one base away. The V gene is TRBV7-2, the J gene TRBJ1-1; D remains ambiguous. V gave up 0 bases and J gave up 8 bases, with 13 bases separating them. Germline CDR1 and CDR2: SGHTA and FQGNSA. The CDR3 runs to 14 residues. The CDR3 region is CASSLALAGPEAFF. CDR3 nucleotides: TGTGCCAGCAGCTTAGCCTTGGCCGGTCCCGAAGCTTTCTTT.

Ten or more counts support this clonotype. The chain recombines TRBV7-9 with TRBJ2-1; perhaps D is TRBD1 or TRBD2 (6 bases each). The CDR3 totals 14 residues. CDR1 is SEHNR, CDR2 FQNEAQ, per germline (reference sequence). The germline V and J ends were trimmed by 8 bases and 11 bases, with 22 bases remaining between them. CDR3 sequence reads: CASHVGGLPKKQFF. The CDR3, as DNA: TGTGCCAGCCACGTAGGGGGACTCCCGAAGAAGCAGTTCTTC.

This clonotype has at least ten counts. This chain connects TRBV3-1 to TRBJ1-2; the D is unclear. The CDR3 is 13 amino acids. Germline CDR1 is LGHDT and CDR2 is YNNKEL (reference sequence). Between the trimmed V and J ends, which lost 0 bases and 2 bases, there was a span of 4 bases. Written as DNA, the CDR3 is TGTGCCAGCAGCCAAGAAGGGAACTATGGCTACACCTTC. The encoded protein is CASSQEGNYGYTF.

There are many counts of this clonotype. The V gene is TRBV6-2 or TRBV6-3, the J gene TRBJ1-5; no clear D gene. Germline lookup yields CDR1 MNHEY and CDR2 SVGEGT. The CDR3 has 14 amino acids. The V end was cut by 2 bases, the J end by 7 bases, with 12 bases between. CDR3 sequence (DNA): TGTGCCAGCAGTTACGAGTCTGCCGTCCAGCCCCAGCATTTT. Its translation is CASSYESAVQPQHF.

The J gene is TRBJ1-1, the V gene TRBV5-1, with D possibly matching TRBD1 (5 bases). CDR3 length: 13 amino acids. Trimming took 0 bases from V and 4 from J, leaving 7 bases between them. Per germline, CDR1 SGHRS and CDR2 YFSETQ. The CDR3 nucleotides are TGCGCCAGCAGCTTGGCGGGGACCACTGAAGCTTTCTTT. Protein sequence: CASSLAGTTEAFF.

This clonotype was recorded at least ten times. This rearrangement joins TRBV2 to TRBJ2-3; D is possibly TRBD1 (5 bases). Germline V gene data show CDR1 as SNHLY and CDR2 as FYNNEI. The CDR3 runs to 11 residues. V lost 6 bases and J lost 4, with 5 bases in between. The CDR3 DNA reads TGTGCCAGCAGACAGGCAGATACGCAGTATTTT. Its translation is CASRQADTQYF.

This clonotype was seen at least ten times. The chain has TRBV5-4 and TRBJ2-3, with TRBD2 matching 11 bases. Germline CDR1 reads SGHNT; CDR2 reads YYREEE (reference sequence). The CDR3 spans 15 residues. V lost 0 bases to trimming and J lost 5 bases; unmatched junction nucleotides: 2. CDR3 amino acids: CASSLGLAGGDTQYF. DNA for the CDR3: TGTGCCAGCAGCTTGGGGCTAGCGGGAGGAGATACGCAGTATTTT.

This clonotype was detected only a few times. CDR3 region: CASSGISRGGTGELFF. Written as DNA, the CDR3 is TGTGCCAGCAGCGGGATCTCGAGGGGTGGTACCGGGGAGCTGTTTTTT. The chain employs TRBV9 and TRBJ2-2, with D perhaps TRBD1 or TRBD2 (5 bases each). There are 16 residues in the CDR3. Germline CDR1 SGDLS, CDR2 YYNGEE. V dropped 3 bases and J dropped 5 bases, with 17 bases sitting between them.